The entry below describes one T cell receptor beta chain. The entry originates in a study of cytomegalovirus exposure and HLA in healthy donors. Whole-study context: An analysis done earlier identified about 120 million unique TCR beta sequences from about 179 million T cells.

The CDR3 runs to 16 residues. Unmatched junction bases numbered 21, after V lost 6 bases and J lost 13 bases. Germline CDR1 and CDR2: LNHDA and SQIVND (reference sequence). The PCR had 60 Vbeta and 13 Jbeta primers. Measured with immunoSEQ multiplex PCR; TCRdb has only the in-frame clones, and not every one. The table has fewer than 250,000 clones, over 65% seen once. Healthy bone marrow donors formed the donor group. The chain has TRBV19 and TRBJ1-5; the match to TRBD1 covers 7 bases. Material for sequencing was PBMCs. This TCR came from a middle-aged man in good health and CMV-seronegative. The CDR3 DNA reads as TGTGCCAGTAGCCGCATCGACAGGGTCCAGCATGATGAACAGCATTTT. Protein: CASSRIDRVQHDEQHF.